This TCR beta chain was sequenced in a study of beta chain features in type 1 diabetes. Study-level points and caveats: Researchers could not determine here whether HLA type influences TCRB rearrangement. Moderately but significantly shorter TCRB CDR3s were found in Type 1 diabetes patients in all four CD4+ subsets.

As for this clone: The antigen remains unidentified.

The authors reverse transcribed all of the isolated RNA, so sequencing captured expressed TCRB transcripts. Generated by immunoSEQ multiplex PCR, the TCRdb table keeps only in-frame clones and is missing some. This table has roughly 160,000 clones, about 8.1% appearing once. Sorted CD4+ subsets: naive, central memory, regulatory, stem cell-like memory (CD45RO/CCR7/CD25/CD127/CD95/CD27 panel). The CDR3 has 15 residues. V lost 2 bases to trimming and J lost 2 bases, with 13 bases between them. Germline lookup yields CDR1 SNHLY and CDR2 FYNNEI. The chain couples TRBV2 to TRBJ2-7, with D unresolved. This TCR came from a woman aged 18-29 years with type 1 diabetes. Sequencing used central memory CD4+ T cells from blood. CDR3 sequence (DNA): TGTGCCAGCAGTGAACGAGGTTTGAGCGCCTACGAGCAGTACTTC. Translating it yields CASSERGLSAYEQYF.